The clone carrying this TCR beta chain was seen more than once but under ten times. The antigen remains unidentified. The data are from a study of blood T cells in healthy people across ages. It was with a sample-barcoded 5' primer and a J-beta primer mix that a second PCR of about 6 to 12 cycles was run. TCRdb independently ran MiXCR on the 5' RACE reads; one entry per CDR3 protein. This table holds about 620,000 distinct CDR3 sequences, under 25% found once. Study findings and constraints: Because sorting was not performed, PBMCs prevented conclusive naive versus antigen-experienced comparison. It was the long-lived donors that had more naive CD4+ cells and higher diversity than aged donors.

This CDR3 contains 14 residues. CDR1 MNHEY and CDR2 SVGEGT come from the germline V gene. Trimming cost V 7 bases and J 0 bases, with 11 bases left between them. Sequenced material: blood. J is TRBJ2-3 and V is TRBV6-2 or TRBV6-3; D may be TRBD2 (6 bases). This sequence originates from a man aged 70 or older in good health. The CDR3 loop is CASKRGTSTDTQYF. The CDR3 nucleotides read TGTGCCAGCAAGCGCGGGACTAGCACAGATACGCAGTATTTT.